Listed here are 25 T cell receptor beta chains from one sample, sequenced in a study of T cell responses to AZD1222 COVID-19 vaccine. Assay: immunoSEQ multiplex PCR; the TCRdb copy retains only in-frame clones and omits some. The sample has around 58,000 clones, approximately 82% seen once. The material sequenced was peripheral blood, taken on day 0 of AZD1222 vaccination. Every receptor here comes from an adult in good health.

The chain links TRBV5-8 to TRBJ1-3, with D uncertain. The CDR3 totals 16 residues. The ends were cut back, 1 base at V and 0 bases at J, with 11 bases in the middle. Germline V gene sequence: CDR1 SGHTS, CDR2 YDEGEE. The CDR3 sequence is CASSLTLFPSGNTIYF. The CDR3 DNA follows: TGTGCCAGCAGCTTGACCCTGTTCCCCTCTGGAAACACCATATATTTT.

The V and J genes are TRBV7-2 and TRBJ2-7, with no clear D. Trimming pared 5 bases from V and 7 bases from J, leaving 12 bases between. Germline CDR1 is SGHTA and CDR2 is FQGNSA. CDR3 size: 12 residues. This CDR3 reads CASSPLFGEQYF. DNA of the CDR3: TGTGCCAGCAGCCCCCTATTCGGGGAGCAGTACTTC.

In its sample, this clone was seen once. The chain links TRBV18 to TRBJ1-1; tentative D call: TRBD1 (6 bases). V lost 1 base and J lost 3, with 12 bases in between. This CDR3 region has 15 residues. The germline V gene encodes CDR1 KGHSH and CDR2 LQKENI. The CDR3 spells CASSPRGGRDTEAFF. The CDR3 nucleotides read TGTGCCAGCTCACCACGCGGGGGCAGGGACACTGAAGCTTTCTTT.

Only one count was recorded for this clone. The rearrangement links TRBV4-3 to TRBJ1-1; a weak D match, TRBD1 (6 bases). CDR3 length: 19 residues. Trimming cost V 0 bases and J 1 base, with 21 bases left between them. Per germline, CDR1 LGHNA and CDR2 YSLEER. The CDR3 reads CASSQDFPLRGAPNTEAFF. The DNA for the CDR3 is TGCGCCAGCAGCCAAGATTTCCCCCTGAGGGGGGCCCCGAACACTGAAGCTTTCTTT.

The chain couples TRBV4-1 to TRBJ1-1; tentatively, D is TRBD1 (5 bases). The CDR3 totals 18 residues. V lost 2 bases and J 1 base, leaving 20 bases between the germline ends. The germline V gene has CDR1 MGHRA and CDR2 YSYEKL. The CDR3 DNA reads TGCGCCAGCAGCCAACCTCCCGGGACCTACGCCGGGAACACTGAAGCTTTCTTT. Translated, it gives CASSQPPGTYAGNTEAFF.

This clone was observed a single time. V and J are TRBV5-6 and TRBJ2-7; 8 nucleotides agree with TRBD2. V shed 4 bases and J 2 bases; nucleotides not matched to a gene: 5. CDR1 and CDR2 (germline): SGHDT, YYEEEE. This CDR3 spans 14 amino acids. The CDR3 region has the DNA TGTGCCAGCAGCCCCGGGACTAGTACCTACGAGCAGTACTTC. Translated: CASSPGTSTYEQYF. Combining the CDR3 with reference TRBV5-6 and TRBJ2-7 gives the whole variable domain DAGVTQSPTHLIKTRGQQVTLRCSPKSGHDTVSWYQQALGQGPQFIFQYYEEEERQRGNFPDRFSGHQFPNYSSELNVNALLLGDSALYLCASSPGTSTYEQYFGPGTRLTVT.

This clone was counted a single time. As DNA, the CDR3 is TGTGCCAGCAGCTTCCGGGACAGGGTTTATTCACCCCTCCACTTT. Protein sequence: CASSFRDRVYSPLHF. This chain uses TRBV5-6 with TRBJ1-6; 9 positions agree with TRBD1. This CDR3 spans 15 amino acids. In germline, CDR1 is SGHDT, CDR2 YYEEEE. J was trimmed by 8 bases and V by 2 bases; bases with no gene match: 5. Full variable domain (missing parts from reference TRBV5-6 and TRBJ1-6): DAGVTQSPTHLIKTRGQQVTLRCSPKSGHDTVSWYQQALGQGPQFIFQYYEEEERQRGNFPDRFSGHQFPNYSSELNVNALLLGDSALYLCASSFRDRVYSPLHFGNGTRLTVT.

The V and J genes are TRBV12-5 and TRBJ1-4; 7 bases fit TRBD1. This CDR3 is 16 amino acids long. V gave up 0 bases and J gave up 3 bases; unmatched junction bases: 4. Germline values: CDR1 LGHNT, CDR2 FRNRAP. In DNA, the CDR3 is TGTGCTAGTGGTTTGGTATGGGGACAGCCTAATGAAAAACTGTTTTTT. It codes for CASGLVWGQPNEKLFF.

The V gene is TRBV12-3 or TRBV12-4, the J gene TRBJ1-1; a weak D match, TRBD1 (5 bases). CDR3 size: 13 residues. V lost 5 bases and J lost 4, with 11 bases in between. The CDR3 coding sequence is TGTGCCAGCAGTCCCCCGGGGGGCACTGAAGCTTTCTTT. Residues: CASSPPGGTEAFF.

The genes are TRBV5-6 and TRBJ1-5; tentatively, D is TRBD1 (6 bases). This CDR3 has 15 amino acids. V lost 3 bases, J lost 3 bases, and 13 bases lay in between. Germline V gene lookup returns CDR1 SGHDT and CDR2 YYEEEE. The CDR3 bases are TGTGCCAGCAGCTGGGGGCAGGGTAACAATCAGCCCCAGCATTTT. Its translation: CASSWGQGNNQPQHF.

This chain joins TRBV2 and TRBJ1-4, with D possibly matching TRBD1 (5 bases). The CDR3 has 13 residues. V was clipped by 0 bases and J by 13 bases, with 12 bases between them. Germline assignment: CDR1 SNHLY and CDR2 FYNNEI. CDR3 protein: CASSEAPGGRLFF. DNA of the CDR3: TGTGCCAGCAGTGAAGCGCCTGGGGGGAGACTGTTTTTT.

The chain joins TRBV5-4 to TRBJ2-3, with 8 bases that match TRBD2. This CDR3 has 16 amino acids. Trimming took 2 bases from V and 7 from J; bases not matched to a gene: 12. In germline, CDR1 is SGHNT, CDR2 YYREEE (reference sequence). CDR3 protein: CASSLSLAGLRNTQYF. DNA for the CDR3: TGTGCCAGCAGCTTATCCTTAGCGGGGTTGCGAAATACGCAGTATTTT.

The chain has TRBV7-2 and TRBJ2-1; either TRBD1 or TRBD2 may supply D (5 bases each). Germline assignment: CDR1 SGHTA and CDR2 FQGNSA. V lost 2 bases and J 4 bases, leaving 12 bases between the germline ends. The CDR3 covers 15 residues. The chain's CDR3 is CASSLNRDRYNEQFF. CDR3 bases: TGTGCCAGCAGCTTAAATAGGGACCGGTACAATGAGCAGTTCTTC.

V gene TRBV29-1 combines with J gene TRBJ1-2; 7 bases fit TRBD1. Germline lookup yields CDR1 SQVTM and CDR2 ANQGSEA. J was trimmed by 4 bases and V by 5 bases; bases with no gene match: 1. The CDR3 is made up of 11 amino acids. Here the CDR3 DNA reads TGCAGCGTTCGGGACAGCTATGGCTACACCTTC. Its protein is CSVRDSYGYTF. Supplemented by reference TRBV29-1 and TRBJ1-2, the full variable domain reads SAVISQKPSRDICQRGTSLTIQCQVDSQVTMMFWYRQQPGQSLTLIATANQGSEATYESGFVIDKFPISRPNLTFSTLTVSNMSPEDSSIYLCSVRDSYGYTFGSGTRLTVV.

V gene TRBV19 combines with J gene TRBJ1-5; 7 nucleotides agree with TRBD1. The CDR3 runs to 16 residues. The junction had 7 bases not matched to a gene; V was cut back by 5 bases and J by 0 bases. CDR1 is LNHDA and CDR2 is SQIVND in the germline V gene (reference sequence). In DNA form, the CDR3 reads TGTGCCAGTAGTTCTCGGGACAGTTATAGCAATCAGCCCCAGCATTTT. Amino acids: CASSSRDSYSNQPQHF.

The chain is built from TRBV7-3 and TRBJ1-1, with D hard to call. From germline, CDR1 is SGHTA and CDR2 FQGTGA. V was cut by 8 bases and J by 1 base, with 11 bases left in between. CDR3 length: 13 amino acids. CDR3 in DNA: TGTGCCAGCTTGGAACAGCCGAACACTGAAGCTTTCTTT. Translated: CASLEQPNTEAFF.

The gene calls are TRBV21-1 and TRBJ1-1. TRBV21-1 is a listed pseudogene. This CDR3 region has 16 residues. The CDR3 sequence: CASSRGGGQVGTESFF. DNA for the CDR3: TGTGCCAGCAGCCGCGGGGGCGGTCAGGTTGGCACTGAATCTTTCTTT.

This clone was detected only a few times. An end of the junction differs from the germline gene, which may be a read error. The rearrangement links TRBV2 to TRBJ1-6; D gene ambiguous. Germline assignment: CDR1 SNHLY and CDR2 FYNNEI. This CDR3 spans 14 amino acids. The CDR3 protein is CASGEGSYNSPLHF. Written as DNA, the CDR3 is TGTGCCAGCGGTGAGGGCTCCTATAATTCACCCCTCCACTTT.

The genes are TRBV6-1 and TRBJ2-3; D gene unclear. The germline gives CDR1 MNHNS, CDR2 SASEGT. The CDR3 is 13 residues long. Trimming shortened V by 3 bases and J by 1 base, and 5 bases separated the two germline ends. This chain's CDR3 is CASSEYRTDTQYF. CDR3 DNA sequence: TGTGCCAGCAGTGAGTACCGCACAGATACGCAGTATTTT.

J is TRBJ2-2 and V is TRBV6-5; D may be TRBD2 (5 bases). This CDR3 has 14 residues. The V end was cut by 10 bases, the J end by 5 bases, with 17 bases between. Germline V gives CDR1 MNHEY, CDR2 SVGAGI. The CDR3 spells CATQEATRTGELFF. The CDR3 nucleotides are TGTGCCACCCAGGAGGCGACGAGAACCGGGGAGCTGTTTTTT.

This chain uses TRBV2 with TRBJ1-6, with D unresolved. The CDR3 extends over 15 amino acids. V was cut by 8 bases and J by 0 bases, with 11 bases left in between. Germline V CDR1 and CDR2: SNHLY, FYNNEI. CDR3 DNA: TGTGCCAGCTTTGAAGGATACTCCTATAATTCACCCCTCCACTTT. Translation: CASFEGYSYNSPLHF.

The J gene is TRBJ2-5, the V gene TRBV28; TRBD2 is a possible D gene (5 bases). This CDR3 comprises 11 residues. Germline CDR1 MDHEN, CDR2 SYDVKM. The germline V and J ends were trimmed by 5 bases and 11 bases, with 12 bases remaining between them. CDR3 coding DNA: TGTGCCAGCAGTGAAACTAGGATTCAGTACTTC. Its protein product is CASSETRIQYF.

The genes are TRBV5-1 and TRBJ2-7; D call uncertain. Trimming took 6 bases from V and 0 from J, leaving 7 bases between them. Germline CDR1 is SGHRS and CDR2 is YFSETQ. The CDR3 contains 12 residues. The CDR3 is CASKAVSYEQYF. The CDR3 nucleotides read TGCGCCAGCAAGGCGGTCTCCTACGAGCAGTACTTC.

This clone showed up just once. The chain recombines TRBV15 with TRBJ2-5; TRBD1 agrees at 9 bases. This CDR3 is 17 amino acids long. Unmatched junction bases numbered 7, after V lost 0 bases and J lost 2 bases. The germline V gene encodes CDR1 LNHNV and CDR2 YYDKDF (reference sequence). The CDR3 loop is CATSRDGTGSVQETQYF. CDR3 coding DNA: TGTGCCACCAGCAGAGACGGGACAGGGAGCGTTCAAGAGACCCAGTACTTC.

The chain links TRBV2 to TRBJ2-2; D remains unclear. Germline V gives CDR1 SNHLY, CDR2 FYNNEI. The ends were cut back, 7 bases at V and 7 bases at J, with 10 bases in the middle. CDR3 size: 12 residues. CDR3 loop: CASTGSGGELFF. DNA of the CDR3: TGTGCCAGCACCGGGTCGGGCGGGGAGCTGTTTTTT.